The rows below give T cell receptor beta chains drawn from one sample of a study of vaccination and CD4 T cells after COVID-19. Antigens for these TCRs are unknown. A single record per CDR3 protein comes from TCRdb applying MiXCR to the PCR reads. Of some 16,000 distinct CDR3 sequences listed, roughly three fifths are singletons. The source material was CD4+ T cells from blood, cultured in vitro. The receptors derive from a human donor who had recovered from COVID-19. Each CDR3 is given with its conserved first and last residue. Fields, in order: J gene, clone size, D gene, V gene, CDR3 DNA, CDR3 protein. D genes are given only for firm matches. Part of the rows lack a size; the others show once, few, many or a class for expanded clones.

TRBJ2-1 NA TRBD1 TRBV7-8 TGTGCCAGCAGCCTCGGGACAGAGTTTTACAATGAGCAGTTCTTC CASSLGTEFYNEQFF
TRBJ2-7 NA NA TRBV11-2 TGTGCCAGCAGCTTAGTAGGACAGAGCTCCTACGAGCAGTACTTC CASSLVGQSSYEQYF
TRBJ2-5 NA TRBD2 TRBV20-1 TGCAGTGCTACAAAGACTAGCGGGGGGGATCAAGAGACCCAGTACTTC CSATKTSGGDQETQYF
TRBJ1-5 NA NA TRBV7-9 TGTGCCAGCAGCCCAGGGACCACAGTGGGCAATCAGCCCCAGCATTTT CASSPGTTVGNQPQHF
TRBJ1-2 NA NA TRBV2 TGTGCCAGCAGTCCTGACAAGAACTATGGCTACACCTTC CASSPDKNYGYTF
TRBJ2-2 NA TRBD2 TRBV20-1 TGCAGTGCTAGAAAGCGGGGGGGCACCGGGGAGCTGTTTTTT CSARKRGGTGELFF
TRBJ2-3 NA NA TRBV5-5 TGTGCCAGCAGCTTAGGGGGAACAGAGGTCACAGATACGCAGTATTTT CASSLGGTEVTDTQYF
TRBJ1-2 once NA TRBV18 TGTGCCAGCTCACCTGAATCGGGCCCACGGGGAGATGGCTACACCTTC CASSPESGPRGDGYTF
TRBJ2-2 NA TRBD1 TRBV6-2/TRBV6-3 TGTGCCAGCAGTTACCTCAAGAGGACAGGGATCACCGGGGAGCTGTTTTTT CASSYLKRTGITGELFF
TRBJ2-5 few TRBD1 TRBV7-8 TGTGCCAGCAGCCTACAGGGGTCCTTCCCCGGAGAGACCCAGTACTTC CASSLQGSFPGETQYF
TRBJ2-7 few TRBD2 TRBV4-3 TGCGCCAGCAGCCAAGAGGTAGCGGGAGCCCTGAGCTCCTACGAGCAGTACTTC CASSQEVAGALSSYEQYF
TRBJ2-1 NA NA TRBV20-1 TGCAGTGCTAGAGCGGGACGGCGTTGGAGCAATGAGCAGTTCTTC CSARAGRRWSNEQFF
TRBJ2-4 NA NA TRBV12-3/TRBV12-4 TGTGCCAGCAGCCAGACAGGCGGTAACATTCAGTACTTC CASSQTGGNIQYF
TRBJ2-5 NA TRBD1 TRBV20-1 TGCAGTGTTGGGGACAGGGGGAAAGAGACCCAGTACTTC CSVGDRGKETQYF
TRBJ2-1 once TRBD1 TRBV6-4 TGTGCCAGCAGCCCGGACAGGACGGGCGGTGAGCAGTTCTTC CASSPDRTGGEQFF
TRBJ2-2 NA NA TRBV10-3 TGTGCCATCAATTTGCGGAGCACCACGAACACCGGGGAGCTGTTTTTT CAINLRSTTNTGELFF
TRBJ1-1 NA NA TRBV25-1 TGTGCCAGCAGTGAACTAGAAGTGAACACTGAAGCTTTCTTT CASSELEVNTEAFF
TRBJ1-3 once NA TRBV28 TGTGCCAGCAGTTTAGGATACAGGGTTGGTGGAAACACCATATATTTT CASSLGYRVGGNTIYF
TRBJ1-3 NA NA TRBV6-2/TRBV6-3 TGTGCCAGCAGCACCTACAACCTGAGCTCTGGAAACACCATATATTTT CASSTYNLSSGNTIYF
TRBJ1-5 NA NA TRBV7-2 TGTGCCAGCACCAACCCCGATGGCAATCAGCCCCAGCATTTT CASTNPDGNQPQHF
TRBJ2-3 few NA TRBV24-1 TGTGCCACCAGTGATTCTCGTGCGGGACTCACAGATACGCAGTATTTT CATSDSRAGLTDTQYF
TRBJ1-5 NA NA TRBV15 TGTGCCACCAGCAGTACCCGGGGCCAGAATCAGCCCCAGCATTTT CATSSTRGQNQPQHF
TRBJ1-5 NA NA TRBV20-1 TGCAGTGCTAGGGGGAGGGGTTATCAGCCCCAGCATTTT CSARGRGYQPQHF
TRBJ1-2 few NA TRBV7-2 TGTGCCAGCAGCCCAGGTTCCTACTATGGCTACACCTTC CASSPGSYYGYTF
TRBJ2-7 NA TRBD1 TRBV19 TGTGCCAGTAGTATGCAACCGGGACAGGGTAACTACGAGCAGTACTTC CASSMQPGQGNYEQYF
TRBJ2-1 NA TRBD2 TRBV4-2 TGTGCCAGCAGCCAAGATCCAGCGGGGGGGCACAATGAGCAGTTCTTC CASSQDPAGGHNEQFF
TRBJ1-1 NA NA TRBV7-2 TGTGCCAGCAGCTTCTCGTCTCCTGAAGCTTTCTTT CASSFSSPEAFF
TRBJ2-7 once TRBD2 TRBV28 TGTGCCAGCAGTTCCCTTCTAGCGGGGGTCCTATACGAGCAGTACTTC CASSSLLAGVLYEQYF
TRBJ1-2 few TRBD1 TRBV20-1 TGCAGTGCTAGGCCAGGGGGTCGCGGCTACACCTTC CSARPGGRGYTF
TRBJ2-3 NA TRBD1 TRBV18 TGTGCCAGCTCACAGACAGGGGTTGGAGATACGCAGTATTTT CASSQTGVGDTQYF
TRBJ1-5 few NA TRBV20-1 TGCAGTGCTAGAACTGGAGGGGTGCGTCAGCCCCAGCATTTT CSARTGGVRQPQHF
TRBJ1-5 NA NA TRBV2 TGTGCCAGCACCCTGGGGGGGGCAGGCAATCAGCCCCAGCATTTT CASTLGGAGNQPQHF
TRBJ2-5 NA NA TRBV2 TGTGCCAGCATGGGACACCAAGAGACCCAGTACTTC CASMGHQETQYF
TRBJ1-3 NA NA TRBV7-9 TGCGCCAGCAGCCAAGAGGAAGGGTTTGGAAACACCATATATTTT CASSQEEGFGNTIYF
TRBJ2-1 NA NA TRBV7-6 TGTGCTAGCAGCTTGGATAGATCCTCCTCCTACAATGAGCAGTTCTTC CASSLDRSSSYNEQFF
TRBJ2-2 NA TRBD2 TRBV5-1 TGCGCCAGCAGCCCCGGGGTAGCGGGGGGGCACGGGGAGCTGTTTTTT CASSPGVAGGHGELFF
TRBJ1-2 NA NA TRBV28 TGTGCCAGCGGGGAGGGGTATGGCTACACCTTC CASGEGYGYTF
TRBJ1-5 NA NA TRBV28 TGTGCCAGCAGTTTTCGAGGGTCGGGGGGGAATCAGCCCCAGCATTTT CASSFRGSGGNQPQHF
TRBJ2-3 NA NA TRBV6-5 TGTGCCAGCAGTTACTTAGGGGTAACAGATACGCAGTATTTT CASSYLGVTDTQYF
TRBJ1-1 NA NA TRBV29-1 TGCAGCGTTGTTCGGGACTGGGGCACTGAAGCTTTCTTT CSVVRDWGTEAFF
TRBJ2-5 once TRBD2 TRBV20-1 TGCAGTGCGTTAGCGGGGGGGCCGAGGGAGACCCAGTACTTC CSALAGGPRETQYF
TRBJ1-6 NA TRBD1 TRBV10-1 TGCGCCAGCAGTGAAGGACAGGGTTATTCACCCCTCCACTTT CASSEGQGYSPLHF
TRBJ2-1 NA NA TRBV7-8 TGTGCCAGCAGCCTCAGGGACCCAAACTACAATGAGCAGTTCTTC CASSLRDPNYNEQFF
TRBJ2-7 NA TRBD2 TRBV6-1 TGTGCCAGCAGTCCCCCAGGACTAGCGGACCTCCCCTACGAGCAGTACTTC CASSPPGLADLPYEQYF
TRBJ1-5 NA TRBD1 TRBV6-1 TGTGCCAGCAAGGGGACAGGGAATAGCAATCAGCCCCAGCATTTT CASKGTGNSNQPQHF
TRBJ1-6 NA NA TRBV15 TGTGCCACCAGCAGAGATCTGGTGGGGCCCCTCCACTTT CATSRDLVGPLHF
TRBJ2-6 NA NA TRBV2 TGTGCCAGAGCAGGTGGGGCCAACGTCCTGACTTTC CARAGGANVLTF
TRBJ2-5 NA NA TRBV4-2 TGTGCCAGCAGCCAAGATAAGTTACAAGAGACCCAGTACTTC CASSQDKLQETQYF
TRBJ1-2 NA TRBD1 TRBV24-1 TGTGCCACCGCTGCAGGGGGGGGCTATGGCTACACCTTC CATAAGGGYGYTF